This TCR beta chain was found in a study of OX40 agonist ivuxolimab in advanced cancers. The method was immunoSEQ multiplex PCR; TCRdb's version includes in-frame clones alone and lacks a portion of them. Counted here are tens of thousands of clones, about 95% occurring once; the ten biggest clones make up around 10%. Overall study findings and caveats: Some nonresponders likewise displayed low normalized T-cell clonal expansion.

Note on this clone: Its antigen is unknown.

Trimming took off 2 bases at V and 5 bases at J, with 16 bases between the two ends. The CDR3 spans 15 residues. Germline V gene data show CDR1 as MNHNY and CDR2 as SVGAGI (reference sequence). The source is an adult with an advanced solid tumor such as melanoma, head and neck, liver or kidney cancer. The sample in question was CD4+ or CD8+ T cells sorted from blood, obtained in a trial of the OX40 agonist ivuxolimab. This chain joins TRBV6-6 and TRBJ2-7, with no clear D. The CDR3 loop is CASSYSNDNKDEQYF. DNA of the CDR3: TGTGCCAGCAGTTACAGTAACGACAATAAGGACGAGCAGTACTTC.